This T cell receptor (beta chain) was recorded in a study of cytomegalovirus exposure and HLA in healthy donors. Vbeta (60) and Jbeta (13) primers were used in the PCR. TCRdb keeps only in-frame clones here, not all; method: immunoSEQ multiplex PCR. This table holds some 45,000 clones, approximately 68% found once. This CDR3 region has 15 residues. Germline CDR1 and CDR2: SGDLS and YYNGEE. Deletions cut 0 bases from V and 3 bases from J, with 10 bases between. A remark on this clone: The conserved phenylalanine or tryptophan normally closing the CDR3 is absent here, so this likely arose from a read error.

The sequencing sample was made of PBMCs. V gene TRBV9 combines with J gene TRBJ1-5; no definite D call. This sequence was found in a man aged 30 to 39 in good health and CMV-seronegative. The CDR3 DNA is TGTGCCAGCAGCGTAGACAGTGCTCCCAATCAGCCCCAGCATGTT. Amino acids: CASSVDSAPNQPQHV.